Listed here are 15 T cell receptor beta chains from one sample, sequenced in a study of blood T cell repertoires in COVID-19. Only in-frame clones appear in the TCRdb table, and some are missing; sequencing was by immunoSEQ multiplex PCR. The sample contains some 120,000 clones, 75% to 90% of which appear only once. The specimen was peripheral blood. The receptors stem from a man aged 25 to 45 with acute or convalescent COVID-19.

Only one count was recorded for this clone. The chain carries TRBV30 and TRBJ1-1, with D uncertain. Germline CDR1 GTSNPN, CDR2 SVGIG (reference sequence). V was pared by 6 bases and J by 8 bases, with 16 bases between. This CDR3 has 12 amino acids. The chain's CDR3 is CACPINIHEAFF. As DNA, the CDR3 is TGTGCCTGCCCCATTAACATCCACGAAGCTTTCTTT.

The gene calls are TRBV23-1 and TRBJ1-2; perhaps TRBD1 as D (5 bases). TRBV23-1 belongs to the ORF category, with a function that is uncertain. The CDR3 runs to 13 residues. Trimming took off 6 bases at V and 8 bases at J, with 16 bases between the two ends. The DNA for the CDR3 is TGCGCCAGCAGGGGCTTGGGGGGGAGAGGCTACACCTTC. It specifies CASRGLGGRGYTF.

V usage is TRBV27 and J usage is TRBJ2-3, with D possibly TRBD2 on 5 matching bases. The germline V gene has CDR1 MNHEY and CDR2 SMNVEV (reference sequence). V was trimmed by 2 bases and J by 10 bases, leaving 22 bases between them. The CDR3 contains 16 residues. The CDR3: CASSLRGRTTRPAQYF. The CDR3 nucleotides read TGTGCCAGCAGTTTACGAGGGAGAACCACACGGCCTGCGCAGTATTTT.

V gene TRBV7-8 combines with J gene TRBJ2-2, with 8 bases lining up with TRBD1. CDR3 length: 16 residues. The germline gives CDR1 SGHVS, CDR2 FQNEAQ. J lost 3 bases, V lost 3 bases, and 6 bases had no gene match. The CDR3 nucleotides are TGTGCCAGCAGCTTTGATGGACAGGGAGACACCGGGGAGCTGTTTTTT. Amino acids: CASSFDGQGDTGELFF.

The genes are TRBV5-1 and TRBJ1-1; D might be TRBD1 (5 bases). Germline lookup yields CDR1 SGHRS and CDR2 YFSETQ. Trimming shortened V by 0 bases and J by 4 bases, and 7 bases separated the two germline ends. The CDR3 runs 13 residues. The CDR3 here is CASSLGGGTEAFF. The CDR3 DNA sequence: TGCGCCAGCAGCTTGGGCGGGGGCACTGAAGCTTTCTTT.

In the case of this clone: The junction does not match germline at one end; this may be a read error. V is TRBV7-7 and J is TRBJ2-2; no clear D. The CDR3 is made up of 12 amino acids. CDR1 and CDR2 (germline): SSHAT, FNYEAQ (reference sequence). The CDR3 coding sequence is TGTGCTAGCAGCTTACCAGACGGGGAGCTGTTTTTT. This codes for CASSLPDGELFF.

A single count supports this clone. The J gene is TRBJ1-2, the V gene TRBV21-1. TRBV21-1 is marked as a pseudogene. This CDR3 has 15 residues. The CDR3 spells CASSRSFRPQRGYTF. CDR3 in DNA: TGTGCCAGCAGCAGGTCCTTTAGACCCCAGCGGGGCTACACCTTC.

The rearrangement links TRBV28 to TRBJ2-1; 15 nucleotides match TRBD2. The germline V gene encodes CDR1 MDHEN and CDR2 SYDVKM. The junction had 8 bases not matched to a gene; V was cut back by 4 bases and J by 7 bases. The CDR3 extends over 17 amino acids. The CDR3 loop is CASSSGTSGRRGNEQFF. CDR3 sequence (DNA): TGTGCCAGCAGTTCCGGGACTAGCGGGAGGAGGGGGAATGAGCAGTTCTTC.

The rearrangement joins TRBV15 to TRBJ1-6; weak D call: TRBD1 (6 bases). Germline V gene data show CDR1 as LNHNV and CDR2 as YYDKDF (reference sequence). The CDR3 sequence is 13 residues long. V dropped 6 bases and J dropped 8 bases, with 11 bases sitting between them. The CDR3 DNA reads TGTGCCACCAGGGGGGCTACGGATTCACCCCTCCACTTT. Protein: CATRGATDSPLHF.

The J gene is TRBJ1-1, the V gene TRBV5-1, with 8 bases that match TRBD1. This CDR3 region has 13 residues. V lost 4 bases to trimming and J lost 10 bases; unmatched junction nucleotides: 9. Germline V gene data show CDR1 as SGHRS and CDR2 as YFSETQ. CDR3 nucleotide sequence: TGCGCCAGCAGCACGGGACAGGCATTGGGAGCTTTCTTT. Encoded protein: CASSTGQALGAFF.

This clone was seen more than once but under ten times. The CDR3 region has the DNA TGTGCCATCAGTGACTCCCATCGAGGGGGCGTCGCTTTCTTT. This gives the protein CAISDSHRGGVAFF. This chain links TRBV10-3 with TRBJ1-1; 7 nucleotides agree with TRBD1. Germline V gives CDR1 ENHRY, CDR2 SYGVKD. Unmatched junction bases numbered 12, after V lost 3 bases and J lost 11 bases. The CDR3 runs to 14 residues.

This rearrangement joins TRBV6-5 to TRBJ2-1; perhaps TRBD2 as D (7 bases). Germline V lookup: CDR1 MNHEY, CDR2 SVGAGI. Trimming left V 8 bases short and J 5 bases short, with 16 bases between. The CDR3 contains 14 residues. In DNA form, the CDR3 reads TGTGCCAGCGGGGGGGGGCAGTTCCACAATGAGCAGTTCTTC. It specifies CASGGGQFHNEQFF.

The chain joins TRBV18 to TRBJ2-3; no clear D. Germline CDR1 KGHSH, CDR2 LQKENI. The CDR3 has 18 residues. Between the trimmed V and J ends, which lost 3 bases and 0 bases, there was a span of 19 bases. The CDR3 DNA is TGTGCCAGCTCACCGAAGAGTTGGGCAGCACGTAGCACAGATACGCAGTATTTT. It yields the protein CASSPKSWAARSTDTQYF.

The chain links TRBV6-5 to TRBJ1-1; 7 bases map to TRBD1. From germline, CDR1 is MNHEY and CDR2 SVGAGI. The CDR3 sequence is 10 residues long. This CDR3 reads CADRDTEAFF. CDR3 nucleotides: TGTGCAGACAGGGACACTGAAGCTTTCTTT.

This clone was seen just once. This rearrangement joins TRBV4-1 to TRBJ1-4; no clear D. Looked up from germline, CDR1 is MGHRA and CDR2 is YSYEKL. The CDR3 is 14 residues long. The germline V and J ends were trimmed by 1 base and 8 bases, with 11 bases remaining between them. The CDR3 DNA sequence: TGCGCCAGCAGCCAAGGACGGGAGCGAGAAAAACTGTTTTTT. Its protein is CASSQGREREKLFF.